The clone carrying this T cell receptor (beta chain) was counted a few times. Its specificity is not known. These data are taken from a study of T-cell memory formation after mild COVID-19. General observations from the study: Clones contracting over day 15 to 85 were CD4/CD8 balanced, with later expanders leaning CD4+.

The CDR3 has 16 residues. CDR1 is MGHRA and CDR2 is YSYEKL in the germline V gene. J lost 2 bases, V lost 5 bases, and 9 bases had no gene match. Sample barcodes and UMIs were carried by the TCR alpha and TCR beta cDNA libraries that 5'RACE generated with constant-segment primers. MiXCR, run by TCRdb on the 5' RACE reads, gives a single entry per CDR3 protein. The profile shows roughly 300,000 distinct CDR3 sequences, roughly 15% of them singletons. The source is a young man who had mild COVID-19 (a few samples of this study predate the infection). Cell type and time point are not known. Sample: PBMCs or a T cell subset sorted from them (not recorded which). This chain uses TRBV4-1 with TRBJ2-1, with TRBD2 matching 7 bases. CDR3 region: CASSYGDYAPYNEQFF. The CDR3 nucleotides read TGCGCCAGCAGCTACGGGGACTACGCTCCCTACAATGAGCAGTTCTTC.